This T cell receptor (beta chain) appears in the sequencing data of a study of cytomegalovirus exposure and HLA in healthy donors. At the level of the study: Among the roughly 370 genotyped donors, around 85% were placed in the Caucasian-associated ancestry cluster. Study-level results: The study carried out a later analysis of TCR beta sequences. It associated some 17,000 of them with specific HLA alleles at a false discovery rate of 0.05. In a later analysis, HLA-associated TCR beta chains were more clonally expanded than equally common others. There were around 160 TCR beta chains listed as cytomegalovirus-associated.

The PCR used 60 Vbeta and 13 Jbeta primers. Only in-frame clones appear in the TCRdb table, and some are missing; sequencing was by immunoSEQ multiplex PCR. This sample has some 150,000 clones; around 72% occur once, and the top ten carry around 4.2%. About this clone: Its antigen is unknown.

This CDR3 is built from 14 residues. The V end lost 4 bases, the J end lost 3 bases, and 12 bases lay between the germline ends. CDR1 MNHEY and CDR2 SVGAGI come from the germline V gene. The chain is built from TRBV6-5 and TRBJ2-5, with D perhaps TRBD1 (6 bases). The clonotype comes from a man aged 45 to 65 in good health and CMV-seropositive. Specimen: PBMCs. The CDR3 nucleotides are TGTGCCAGCAGTTCCAGGACAGCAGAAGAGACCCAGTACTTC. It encodes CASSSRTAEETQYF.